These 20 T cell receptor beta chains were all obtained from the same sample, sequenced in a study of T-cell memory formation after mild COVID-19. MiXCR was run by TCRdb on the 5' RACE reads, yielding one entry per CDR3 protein. The data show hundreds of thousands of distinct CDR3 sequences, 15% to 19% seen once. Sequencing was done on a sample of PBMCs or a T cell subset sorted from them (not recorded which). Every receptor here comes from an adult woman who had mild COVID-19 (a few samples of this study predate the infection). Cell type and time point are not known.

The V call is TRBV4-2, the J call TRBJ2-7, with 10 bases lining up with TRBD1. The germline V gene encodes CDR1 LGHNA and CDR2 YNFKEQ. The CDR3 has 17 residues. V was clipped by 2 bases and J by 5 bases; unmatched bases: 12. CDR3: CASSQQGWTGGTNEQYF. The DNA for the CDR3 is TGTGCCAGCAGCCAACAGGGATGGACAGGGGGAACTAACGAGCAGTACTTC.

V gene TRBV30 combines with J gene TRBJ1-1; no firm D call. The V and J ends lost 3 bases and 1 base respectively, with 12 bases between them. The CDR3 loop spans 14 amino acids. Germline CDR1 and CDR2: GTSNPN and SVGIG (reference sequence). CDR3 sequence reads: CAWRKGRRNTEAFF. The DNA of the CDR3 is TGTGCCTGGAGGAAAGGGAGGAGGAACACTGAAGCTTTCTTT.

This chain uses TRBV3-1 with TRBJ2-7; the D gene is possibly TRBD1 (5 bases). Trimming removed 0 bases at V and 7 bases at J, with 10 bases between. CDR1 and CDR2 from the germline V gene are LGHDT and YNNKEL (reference sequence). The CDR3 totals 13 residues. The CDR3 DNA is TGTGCCAGCAGCCAAGAGGTCAGGGTGGAGCAGTACTTC. Amino acid sequence: CASSQEVRVEQYF.

The chain joins TRBV30 to TRBJ2-5; D possibly corresponds to TRBD1 (6 bases). The CDR3 is made up of 13 amino acids. With 3 bases removed from V and 2 bases from J, the gap between germline ends came to 10 bases. CDR1 and CDR2 from the germline V gene are GTSNPN and SVGIG (reference sequence). CDR3 sequence (DNA): TGTGCCTGGAGGGTGAGGGGGCAAGAGACCCAGTACTTC. It specifies CAWRVRGQETQYF.

The V call is TRBV5-5, the J call TRBJ2-7, with TRBD2 matching 8 bases. V lost 7 bases and J lost 4; bases outside the gene matches: 16. The CDR3 extends over 16 amino acids. Looked up from germline, CDR1 is SGHKS and CDR2 is YYEKEE (reference sequence). CDR3 nucleotide sequence: TGTGCCAGCTTCCAGGACCTGGGAGGACTAGCATACGAGCAGTACTTC. This codes for CASFQDLGGLAYEQYF.

This clonotype appeared a few times. The chain has TRBV29-1 and TRBJ2-7; 7 nucleotides align to TRBD2. The CDR3 covers 13 residues. After removal of 4 bases from V and 4 bases from J, the junction contained 7 bases not matched to a gene. Germline loops: CDR1 SQVTM, CDR2 ANQGSEA. The CDR3 DNA reads as TGCAGCGTTGTTCCTAGCGGTTCATACGAGCAGTACTTC. Translating it yields CSVVPSGSYEQYF.

The rearrangement links TRBV6-5 to TRBJ1-3, with TRBD1 as a possible D gene (6 bases). V dropped 0 bases and J dropped 4 bases, with 13 bases sitting between them. The CDR3 is 16 residues long. The germline CDR1 and CDR2 sequences are MNHEY and SVGAGI. DNA of the CDR3: TGTGCCAGCAGTTACTCAACTTGGACAGTGGGAAACACCATATATTTT. As protein: CASSYSTWTVGNTIYF.

In this sample, this clonotype turned up a few times. Here the CDR3 reads CASSLAKGNTGELFF. CDR3 DNA sequence: TGTGCCAGCAGCTTAGCGAAGGGAAACACCGGGGAGCTGTTTTTT. The chain combines TRBV7-8 with TRBJ2-2; D remains ambiguous. The CDR3 spans 15 residues. The V gene lost 0 bases and the J gene lost 2 bases, with 7 bases spanning the gap. Germline lookup yields CDR1 SGHVS and CDR2 FQNEAQ.

V gene TRBV10-3 combines with J gene TRBJ1-4, with D possibly being TRBD1 (5 bases). There are 17 residues in the CDR3. The V gene lost 2 bases and the J gene lost 1 base, with 14 bases spanning the gap. CDR1 ENHRY and CDR2 SYGVKD come from the germline V gene. The CDR3 here is CAISEGLGVKTNEKLFF. CDR3 coding DNA: TGTGCCATCAGTGAGGGCTTGGGGGTTAAAACTAATGAAAAACTGTTTTTT.

This clonotype occurred a few times. V is TRBV30 and J is TRBJ1-1; TRBD1 matches at 8 bases. The V segment lost 0 bases and the J segment 3 bases; nucleotides outside the gene matches: 12. CDR1 is GTSNPN, CDR2 SVGIG, per germline (reference sequence). The CDR3 consists of 17 residues. CDR3 nucleotide sequence: TGTGCCTGGAGTGTACGACGGACAGGGTCCCGGGACACTGAAGCTTTCTTT. Translating it yields CAWSVRRTGSRDTEAFF.

In its sample, this clonotype was seen many times. The chain joins TRBV7-2 to TRBJ1-4; D possibly corresponds to TRBD1 (5 bases). V was cut by 5 bases and J by 5 bases, with 15 bases left in between. Per germline, CDR1 SGHTA and CDR2 FQGNSA. The CDR3 is 15 residues long. In DNA form, the CDR3 reads TGTGCCAGCAGCCCCGCCGGGACCTCCAATGAAAAACTGTTTTTT. This translates into CASSPAGTSNEKLFF.

The chain employs TRBV18 and TRBJ2-7; possibly TRBD2 for D (5 bases). The germline V and J ends were trimmed by 6 bases and 3 bases, with 15 bases remaining between them. The CDR3 extends over 14 amino acids. CDR1 and CDR2 (germline): KGHSH, LQKENI. Here the CDR3 DNA reads TGTGCCAGCTCCTCCGGGGTCAGAAACTACGAGCAGTACTTC. Protein sequence: CASSSGVRNYEQYF.

V and J are TRBV7-9 and TRBJ1-3; the D is unclear. Germline loops: CDR1 SEHNR, CDR2 FQNEAQ (reference sequence). This CDR3 has 15 amino acids. V was cut by 5 bases and J by 0 bases, with 11 bases left in between. The CDR3 DNA reads as TGTGCCAGCAGCCCCTCCCCCCCCTCTGGAAACACCATATATTTT. It codes for CASSPSPPSGNTIYF.

This rearrangement joins TRBV6-2 or TRBV6-3 to TRBJ2-7; D remains ambiguous. V lost 5 bases and J lost 8, with 10 bases in between. The CDR3 totals 11 residues. Looked up from germline, CDR1 is MNHEY and CDR2 is SVGEGT. The CDR3 region has the DNA TGTGCCAGCAGTACCTCCTCGAAGCAGTACTTC. It encodes CASSTSSKQYF.

This clonotype was detected only a few times. The chain uses TRBV20-1 and TRBJ2-1; D is perhaps TRBD2 (5 bases). Per germline, CDR1 DFQATT and CDR2 SNEGSKA (reference sequence). The CDR3 has 14 residues. V was pared by 5 bases and J by 0 bases, with 11 bases between. The CDR3 nucleotides read TGCAGTGCTCCTGGGGAGAGCTCCTACAATGAGCAGTTCTTC. Translating it yields CSAPGESSYNEQFF.

The chain uses TRBV29-1 and TRBJ2-3; D ambiguous. The CDR3 totals 15 residues. Trimming left V 4 bases short and J 4 bases short, with 18 bases between. Per the germline V gene, CDR1 is SQVTM and CDR2 is ANQGSEA. The CDR3 is CSVVGPRNVPDTQYF. CDR3 bases: TGCAGCGTTGTCGGGCCGCGAAACGTCCCAGATACGCAGTATTTT.

This clonotype was observed a handful of times. The chain uses TRBV20-1 and TRBJ2-7; D gene ambiguous. Trimming removed 1 base at V and 6 bases at J, with 16 bases between. Germline loops: CDR1 DFQATT, CDR2 SNEGSKA (reference sequence). This CDR3 has 14 residues. CDR3 coding DNA: TGCAGTGCTAGAGTACAAGGGCGGTTCGGCGAGCAGTACTTC. Translation gives CSARVQGRFGEQYF.

This clonotype was counted ten times or more. The gene calls are TRBV12-3 or TRBV12-4 and TRBJ2-3; D gene ambiguous. The CDR3 covers 14 residues. V was shortened by 4 bases and J by 6 bases, with 14 bases between the two germline ends. CDR3 DNA sequence: TGTGCCAGCAGTTCCCAGCACCCTCTGGATACGCAGTATTTT. Translating gives CASSSQHPLDTQYF.

The rearrangement joins TRBV7-6 to TRBJ2-5; 7 bases agree with TRBD2. Germline V gene data show CDR1 as SGHVS and CDR2 as FNYEAQ. After removal of 1 base from V and 4 bases from J, the junction contained 9 bases not matched to a gene. CDR3 size: 16 residues. This chain's CDR3 is CASSLVGWGGGETQYF. CDR3 bases: TGTGCCAGCAGCTTAGTCGGATGGGGGGGAGGAGAGACCCAGTACTTC.

This clonotype turned up a few times. This chain uses TRBV18 with TRBJ1-2, with 8 bases identical to TRBD1. In germline, CDR1 is KGHSH, CDR2 LQKENI. This CDR3 region has 13 residues. Trimming took 3 bases from V and 3 from J; bases not matched to a gene: 0. The CDR3 region has the DNA TGTGCCAGCTCACCGACAGGGGACTATGGCTACACCTTC. It encodes CASSPTGDYGYTF.